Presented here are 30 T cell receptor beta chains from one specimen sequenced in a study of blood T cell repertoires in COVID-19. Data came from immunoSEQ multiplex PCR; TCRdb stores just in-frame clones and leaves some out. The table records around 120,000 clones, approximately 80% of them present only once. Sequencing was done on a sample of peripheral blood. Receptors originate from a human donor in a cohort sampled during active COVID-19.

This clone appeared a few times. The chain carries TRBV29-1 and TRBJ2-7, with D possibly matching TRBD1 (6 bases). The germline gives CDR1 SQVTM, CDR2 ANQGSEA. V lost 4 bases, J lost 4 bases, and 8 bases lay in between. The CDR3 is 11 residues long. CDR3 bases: TGCAGCGTTGGCACAGGGTACGAGCAGTACTTC. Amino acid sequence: CSVGTGYEQYF.

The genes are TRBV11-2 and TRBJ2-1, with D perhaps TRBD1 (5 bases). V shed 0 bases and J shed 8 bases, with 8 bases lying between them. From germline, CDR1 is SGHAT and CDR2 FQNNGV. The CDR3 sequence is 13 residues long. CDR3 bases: TGTGCCAGCAGCTTAGATACAGGCTATGAGCAGTTCTTC. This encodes CASSLDTGYEQFF.

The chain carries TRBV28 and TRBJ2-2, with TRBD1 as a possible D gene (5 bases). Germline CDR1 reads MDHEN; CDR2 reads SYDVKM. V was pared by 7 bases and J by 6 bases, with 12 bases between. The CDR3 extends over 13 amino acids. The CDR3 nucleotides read TGTGCCAGCAATACAGGAGCCCCCGGGGAGCTGTTTTTT. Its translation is CASNTGAPGELFF.

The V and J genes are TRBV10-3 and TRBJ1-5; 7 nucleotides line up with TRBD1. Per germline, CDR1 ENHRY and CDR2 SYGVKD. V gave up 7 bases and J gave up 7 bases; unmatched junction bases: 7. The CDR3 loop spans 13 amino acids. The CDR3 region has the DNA TGTGCCATCACCGCCGACAGGGTCCAGCCCCAGCATTTT. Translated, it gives CAITADRVQPQHF.

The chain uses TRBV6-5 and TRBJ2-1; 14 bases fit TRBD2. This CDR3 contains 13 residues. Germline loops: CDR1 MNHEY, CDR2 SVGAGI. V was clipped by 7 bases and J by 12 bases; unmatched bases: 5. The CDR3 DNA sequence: TGTGCCAGCAACGGACTAGCGGGGGGTCGGCAGTTCTTC. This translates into CASNGLAGGRQFF.

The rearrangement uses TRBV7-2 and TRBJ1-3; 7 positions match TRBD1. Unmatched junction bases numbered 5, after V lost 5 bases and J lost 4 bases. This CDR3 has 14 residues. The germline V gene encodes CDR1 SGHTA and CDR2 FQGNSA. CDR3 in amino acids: CASSATGVGNTIYF. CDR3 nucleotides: TGTGCCAGCAGCGCCACAGGGGTGGGAAACACCATATATTTT.

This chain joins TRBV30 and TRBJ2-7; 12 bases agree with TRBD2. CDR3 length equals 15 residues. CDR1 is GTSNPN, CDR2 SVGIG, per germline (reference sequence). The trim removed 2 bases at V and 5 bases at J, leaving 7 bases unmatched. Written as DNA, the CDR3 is TGTGCCTGGAGTCACGGACTAGCGGGGCTTAACGAGCAGTACTTC. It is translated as CAWSHGLAGLNEQYF.

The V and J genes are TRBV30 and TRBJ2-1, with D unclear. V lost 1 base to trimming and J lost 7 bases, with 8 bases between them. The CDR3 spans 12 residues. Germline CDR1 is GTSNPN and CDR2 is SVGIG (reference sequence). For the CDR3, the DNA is TGTGCCTGGAGTGATGCGCCTAATGAGCAGTTCTTC. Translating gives CAWSDAPNEQFF.

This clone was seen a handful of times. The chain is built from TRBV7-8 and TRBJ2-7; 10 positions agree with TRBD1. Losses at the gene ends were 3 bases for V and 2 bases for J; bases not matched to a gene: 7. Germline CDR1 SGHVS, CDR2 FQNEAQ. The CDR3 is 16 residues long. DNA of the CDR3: TGTGCCAGCAGCTTCCACCCGGACAGGGGGGCCTACGAGCAGTACTTC. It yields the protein CASSFHPDRGAYEQYF.

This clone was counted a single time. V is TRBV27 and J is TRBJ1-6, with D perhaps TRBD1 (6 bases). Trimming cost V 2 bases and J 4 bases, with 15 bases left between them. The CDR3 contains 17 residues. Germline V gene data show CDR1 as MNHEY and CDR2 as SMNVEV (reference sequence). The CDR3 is CASSLRVGQRYNSPLHF. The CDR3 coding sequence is TGTGCCAGCAGTTTAAGGGTGGGACAAAGGTATAATTCACCCCTCCACTTT.

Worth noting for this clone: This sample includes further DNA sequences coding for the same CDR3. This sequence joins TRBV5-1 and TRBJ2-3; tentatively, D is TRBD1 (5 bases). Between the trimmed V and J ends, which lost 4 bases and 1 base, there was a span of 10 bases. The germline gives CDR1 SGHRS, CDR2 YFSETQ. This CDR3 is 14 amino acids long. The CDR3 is CASSLGAGTDTQYF. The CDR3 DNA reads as TGCGCCAGCAGCCTAGGGGCCGGCACAGATACGCAGTATTTT.

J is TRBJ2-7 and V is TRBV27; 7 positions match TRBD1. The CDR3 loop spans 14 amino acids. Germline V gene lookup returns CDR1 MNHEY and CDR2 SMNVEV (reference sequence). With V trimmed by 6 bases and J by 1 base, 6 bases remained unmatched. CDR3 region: CASSQQGTSYEQYF. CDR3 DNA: TGTGCCAGCAGCCAACAGGGGACATCCTACGAGCAGTACTTC.

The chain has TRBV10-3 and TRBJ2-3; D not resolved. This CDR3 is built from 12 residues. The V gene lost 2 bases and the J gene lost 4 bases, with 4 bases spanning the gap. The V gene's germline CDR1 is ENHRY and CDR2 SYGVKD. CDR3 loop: CAISEVADTQYF. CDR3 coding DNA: TGTGCCATCAGTGAGGTAGCAGATACGCAGTATTTT.

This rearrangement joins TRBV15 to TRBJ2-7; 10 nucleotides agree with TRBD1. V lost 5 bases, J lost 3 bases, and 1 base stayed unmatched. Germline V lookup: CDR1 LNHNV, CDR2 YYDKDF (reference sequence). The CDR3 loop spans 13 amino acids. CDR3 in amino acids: CATSRDRGYEQYF. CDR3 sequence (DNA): TGTGCCACCAGCCGGGACAGGGGCTACGAGCAGTACTTC.

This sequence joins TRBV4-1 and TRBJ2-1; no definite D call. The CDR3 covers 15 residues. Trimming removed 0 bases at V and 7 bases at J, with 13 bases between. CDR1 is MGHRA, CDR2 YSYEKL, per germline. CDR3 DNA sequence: TGCGCCAGCAGCCAAGATGCACTTCCTTCTAATGAGCAGTTCTTC. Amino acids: CASSQDALPSNEQFF.

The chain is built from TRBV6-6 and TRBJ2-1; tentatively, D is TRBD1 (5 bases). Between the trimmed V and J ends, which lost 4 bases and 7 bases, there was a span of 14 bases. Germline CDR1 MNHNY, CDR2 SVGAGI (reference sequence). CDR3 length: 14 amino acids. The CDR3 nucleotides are TGTGCCAGCAGTTTTTCGGACAAGGGGAATGAGCAGTTCTTC. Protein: CASSFSDKGNEQFF.

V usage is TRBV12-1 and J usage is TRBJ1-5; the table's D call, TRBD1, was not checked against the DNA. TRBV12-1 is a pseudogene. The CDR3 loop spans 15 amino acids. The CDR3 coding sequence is TGTGCCAGCAGCTTTGAGGGGTATAGCAATCAGCCCCAGCATTTT. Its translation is CASSFEGYSNQPQHF.

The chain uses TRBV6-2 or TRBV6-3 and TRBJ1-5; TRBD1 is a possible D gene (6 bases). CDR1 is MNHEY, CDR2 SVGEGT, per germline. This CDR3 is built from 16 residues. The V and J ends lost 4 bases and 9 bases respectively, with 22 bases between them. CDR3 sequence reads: CASSSAPRRDNSPQHF. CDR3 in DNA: TGTGCCAGCAGTTCGGCACCACGAAGGGACAATTCGCCCCAGCATTTT.

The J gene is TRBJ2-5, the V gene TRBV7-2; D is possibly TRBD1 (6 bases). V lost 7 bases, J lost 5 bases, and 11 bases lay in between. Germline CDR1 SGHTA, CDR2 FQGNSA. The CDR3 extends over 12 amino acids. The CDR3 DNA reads TGTGCCAGCATGGGGGCAGGGGAGACCCAGTACTTC. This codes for CASMGAGETQYF.

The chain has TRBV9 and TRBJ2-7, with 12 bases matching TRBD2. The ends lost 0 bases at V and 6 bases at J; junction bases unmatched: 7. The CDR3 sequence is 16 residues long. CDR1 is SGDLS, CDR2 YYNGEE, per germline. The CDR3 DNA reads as TGTGCCAGCAGCGTAGGGTCTAGCGGGGGGGCTGGCGAGCAGTACTTC. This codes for CASSVGSSGGAGEQYF.

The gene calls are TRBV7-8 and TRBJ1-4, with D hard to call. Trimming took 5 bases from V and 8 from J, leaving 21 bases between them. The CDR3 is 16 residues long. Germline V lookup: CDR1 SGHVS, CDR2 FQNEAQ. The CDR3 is CASSPLDTGLREKLFF. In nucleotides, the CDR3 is TGTGCCAGCAGCCCCCTTGACACCGGCCTTCGGGAAAAACTGTTTTTT.

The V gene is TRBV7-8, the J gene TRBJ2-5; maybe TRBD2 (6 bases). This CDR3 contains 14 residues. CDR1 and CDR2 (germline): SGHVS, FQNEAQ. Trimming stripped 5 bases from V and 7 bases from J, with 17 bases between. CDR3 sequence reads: CASSRGTATGTQYF. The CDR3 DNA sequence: TGTGCCAGCAGCCGAGGGACTGCCACGGGGACCCAGTACTTC.

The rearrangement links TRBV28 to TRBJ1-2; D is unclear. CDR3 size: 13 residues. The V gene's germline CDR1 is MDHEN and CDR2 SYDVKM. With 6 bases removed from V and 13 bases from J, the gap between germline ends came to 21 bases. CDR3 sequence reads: CASSRQAAIGCTF. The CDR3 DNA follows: TGTGCCAGCAGCCGTCAAGCGGCCATCGGGTGCACCTTC.

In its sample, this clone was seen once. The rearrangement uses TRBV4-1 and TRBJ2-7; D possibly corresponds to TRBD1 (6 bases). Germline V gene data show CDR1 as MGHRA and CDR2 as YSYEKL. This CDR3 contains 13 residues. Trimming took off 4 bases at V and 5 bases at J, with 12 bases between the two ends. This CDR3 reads CASSRTASHEQYF. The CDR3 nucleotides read TGCGCCAGCAGCCGGACAGCTTCACACGAGCAGTACTTC.

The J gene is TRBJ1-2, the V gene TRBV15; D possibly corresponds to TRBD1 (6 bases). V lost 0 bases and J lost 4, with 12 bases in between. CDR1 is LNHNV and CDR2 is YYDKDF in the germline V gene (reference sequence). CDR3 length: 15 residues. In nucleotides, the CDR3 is TGTGCCACCAGCAGAGATCGGACAGTCCTCTATGGCTACACCTTC. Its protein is CATSRDRTVLYGYTF.

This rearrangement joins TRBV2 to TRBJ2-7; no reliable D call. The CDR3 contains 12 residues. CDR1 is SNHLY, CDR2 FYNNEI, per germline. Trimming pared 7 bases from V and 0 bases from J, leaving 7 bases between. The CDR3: CASNAFSYEQYF. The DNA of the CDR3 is TGTGCCAGCAATGCGTTCTCCTACGAGCAGTACTTC.

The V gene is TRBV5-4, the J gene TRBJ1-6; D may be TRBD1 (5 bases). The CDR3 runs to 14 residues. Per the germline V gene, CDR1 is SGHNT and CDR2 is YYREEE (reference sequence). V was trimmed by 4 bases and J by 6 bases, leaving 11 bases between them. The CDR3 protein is CASSPGLINSPLHF. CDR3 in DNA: TGTGCCAGCAGCCCGGGACTGATTAATTCACCCCTCCACTTT.

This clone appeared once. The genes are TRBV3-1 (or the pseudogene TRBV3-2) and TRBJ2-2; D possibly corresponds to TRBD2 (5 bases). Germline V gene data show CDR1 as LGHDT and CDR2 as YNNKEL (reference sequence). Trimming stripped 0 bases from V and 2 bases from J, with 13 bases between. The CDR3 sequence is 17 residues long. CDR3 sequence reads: CASSQEAARGNTGELFF. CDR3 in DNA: TGTGCCAGCAGCCAAGAGGCGGCCCGGGGAAACACCGGGGAGCTGTTTTTT.

The CDR3 spells CASRGGPSTDTQYF. The CDR3 nucleotides read TGTGCCAGCCGGGGGGGCCCTAGCACAGATACGCAGTATTTT. The J gene is TRBJ2-3, the V gene TRBV11-2; 8 nucleotides line up with TRBD2. Germline-derived CDR1 and CDR2 are SGHAT and FQNNGV. The CDR3 spans 14 residues. Unmatched junction bases numbered 4, after V lost 8 bases and J lost 0 bases.

CDR3 protein: CASRDTGLSPLHF. DNA for the CDR3: TGTGCCAGCAGAGACACAGGGCTATCACCCCTCCACTTT. This chain connects TRBV6-5 to TRBJ1-6; possibly TRBD1 for D (6 bases). There are 13 residues in the CDR3. CDR1 and CDR2 from the germline V gene are MNHEY and SVGAGI. The V end was cut by 6 bases, the J end by 10 bases, with 13 bases between.